A selection of T cell receptor beta chains follows, all from one sample in a study of blood T cells in healthy people across ages. Each CDR3 protein is one row after TCRdb ran MiXCR on the 5' RACE reads. The profile shows roughly 800,000 distinct CDR3 sequences, more than 45% of them singletons. Sequenced sample: blood. The receptors were sampled from a man aged 25 to 40 in good health. Both conserved end residues are part of each CDR3. D genes are given only for firm matches. Some rows have no size entry. The others give once, few or many, or a class for an expanded clone.

D gene: TRBD2
V gene: TRBV20-1
J gene: TRBJ2-7
clone size: once
CDR3 DNA: TGCAGTGCTAGCCCAGCGCGGGAGGAATGGTGGAGACTCTACGAGCAGTACTTC
CDR3 protein: CSASPAREEWWRLYEQYF

D gene: TRBD1
V gene: TRBV7-2
J gene: TRBJ1-2
clone size: NA
CDR3 DNA: TGTGCCAGCAGCTTAGTCGGGACAGAAGGGGGCTACACCTTC
CDR3 protein: CASSLVGTEGGYTF

D gene: NA
V gene: TRBV14
J gene: TRBJ1-2
clone size: NA
CDR3 DNA: TGTGCCAGCAGCCCGGTCCAACAGGGAACTTATGGCTACACCTTC
CDR3 protein: CASSPVQQGTYGYTF

D gene: TRBD2
V gene: TRBV10-3
J gene: TRBJ2-5
clone size: once
CDR3 DNA: TGTGCCGCCCGTGGAACTAGCGGGGAAGAGACCCAGTACTTC
CDR3 protein: CAARGTSGEETQYF

D gene: TRBD2
V gene: TRBV20-1
J gene: TRBJ2-1
clone size: NA
CDR3 DNA: TGCAGTGCCTCCCCTCGAGCGGGATTTGATAGTGAGCAGTTCTTC
CDR3 protein: CSASPRAGFDSEQFF

D gene: TRBD2
V gene: TRBV10-3
J gene: TRBJ2-3
clone size: NA
CDR3 DNA: TGTGCCATCAGTGGCGGACTAGCGGGGGGACAGAGCACAGATACGCAGTATTTT
CDR3 protein: CAISGGLAGGQSTDTQYF

D gene: TRBD2
V gene: TRBV5-1
J gene: TRBJ2-3
clone size: NA
CDR3 DNA: TGCGCCAGCAGCCTGATAGCGGGCCACATCACAGATACGCAGTATTTT
CDR3 protein: CASSLIAGHITDTQYF

D gene: NA
V gene: TRBV28
J gene: TRBJ2-7
clone size: NA
CDR3 DNA: TGTGCCAGCAGTCCCGGTAACTTGGAGGGCGAGCAGTACTTC
CDR3 protein: CASSPGNLEGEQYF

D gene: TRBD2
V gene: TRBV30
J gene: TRBJ2-7
clone size: NA
CDR3 DNA: TGTGCCTGGAGCCCCGGTAGGGCGGGAGCTCGCTACGAGCAGTACTTC
CDR3 protein: CAWSPGRAGARYEQYF

D gene: NA
V gene: TRBV2
J gene: TRBJ2-1
clone size: NA
CDR3 DNA: TGTGCCAGCAGTGAAAGGGGGGGCACAGGGGGGACTTCGCAGTTCTTC
CDR3 protein: CASSERGGTGGTSQFF

D gene: TRBD2
V gene: TRBV5-1
J gene: TRBJ2-1
clone size: NA
CDR3 DNA: TGCGCCAGCACCTTTCTAGCGGGAGTCGACAATGAGCAGTTCTTC
CDR3 protein: CASTFLAGVDNEQFF

D gene: NA
V gene: TRBV11-2
J gene: TRBJ2-1
clone size: NA
CDR3 DNA: TGTGCCAGCAACCCGGTACTACCTTACAATGAGCAGTTCTTC
CDR3 protein: CASNPVLPYNEQFF

D gene: NA
V gene: TRBV10-2
J gene: TRBJ2-5
clone size: NA
CDR3 DNA: TGCGCCAGTTACGGCAGGGCCCAAGAGACCCAGTACTTC
CDR3 protein: CASYGRAQETQYF

D gene: NA
V gene: TRBV2
J gene: TRBJ2-5
clone size: many
CDR3 DNA: TGCGCCAGCAGCGAACGAGAGACCCAGTACTTC
CDR3 protein: CASSERETQYF

D gene: NA
V gene: TRBV5-1
J gene: TRBJ2-7
clone size: many
CDR3 DNA: TGCGCCAGCAGCTTGCGAAGTGATAACGAGCAGTACTTC
CDR3 protein: CASSLRSDNEQYF

D gene: NA
V gene: TRBV7-9
J gene: TRBJ2-5
clone size: few
CDR3 DNA: TGTGCCAGCAGCCTTTCGCAGGGGGCGGGAGAGCAGTACTTC
CDR3 protein: CASSLSQGAGEQYF

D gene: TRBD1
V gene: TRBV7-9
J gene: TRBJ2-2
clone size: NA
CDR3 DNA: TGTGCCAGCAGCTTAGACAGGGGGCTTGCCGGGGAGCTGTTTTTT
CDR3 protein: CASSLDRGLAGELFF

D gene: TRBD1
V gene: TRBV7-2
J gene: TRBJ2-1
clone size: NA
CDR3 DNA: TGTGCCAGCAGTGCCGGGACAGGTTACAATGAGCAGTTCTTC
CDR3 protein: CASSAGTGYNEQFF

D gene: TRBD2
V gene: TRBV10-3
J gene: TRBJ2-7
clone size: NA
CDR3 DNA: TGTGCCACCAGCGGGGGAGGACCCTCCTACGAGCAGTACTTC
CDR3 protein: CATSGGGPSYEQYF

D gene: TRBD2
V gene: TRBV20-1
J gene: TRBJ2-5
clone size: NA
CDR3 DNA: TGCAGTGCCATTGTACCGGGACTAGCGGGACCCCATACACAAGAGACCCAGTACTTC
CDR3 protein: CSAIVPGLAGPHTQETQYF

D gene: NA
V gene: TRBV6-5
J gene: TRBJ2-3
clone size: few
CDR3 DNA: TGTGCCAGCGGGGCGTTTTATACGCAGTATTTT
CDR3 protein: CASGAFYTQYF

D gene: TRBD1
V gene: TRBV20-1
J gene: TRBJ2-5
clone size: NA
CDR3 DNA: TGCAGTGCTAGAGGTCTGGACAGGGGCCGAGAGACCCAGTACTTC
CDR3 protein: CSARGLDRGRETQYF

D gene: NA
V gene: TRBV9
J gene: TRBJ2-1
clone size: NA
CDR3 DNA: TGTGCCAGCAGCGCTCAGATGCCGGGTGGAGGGGGGGCGTTCTTC
CDR3 protein: CASSAQMPGGGGAFF

D gene: TRBD1
V gene: TRBV4-1
J gene: TRBJ2-7
clone size: NA
CDR3 DNA: TGCGCCAGCAGCCCCCGAGGAGGACAGGGCCTTGACTACGAGCAGTACTTC
CDR3 protein: CASSPRGGQGLDYEQYF

D gene: TRBD1
V gene: TRBV6-5
J gene: TRBJ1-1
clone size: once
CDR3 DNA: TGTGCCAGCAGCCGAGACAGGGTTTATAACACTGAAGCTTTCTTT
CDR3 protein: CASSRDRVYNTEAFF

D gene: NA
V gene: TRBV20-1
J gene: TRBJ2-5
clone size: NA
CDR3 DNA: TGCAGTTCCCTGAAAGAGACGGGGGTGTGGGTGAAGACCCAGTACTTC
CDR3 protein: CSSLKETGVWVKTQYF

D gene: NA
V gene: TRBV29-1
J gene: TRBJ1-2
clone size: many
CDR3 DNA: TGCAGCGCCCCGAGCTATGGCTACACCTTC
CDR3 protein: CSAPSYGYTF

D gene: TRBD1
V gene: TRBV9
J gene: TRBJ2-7
clone size: NA
CDR3 DNA: TGTGCCAGCAGCTCGACGGACAGGGACAAAACCCAGTACTTC
CDR3 protein: CASSSTDRDKTQYF

D gene: NA
V gene: TRBV7-2
J gene: TRBJ2-4
clone size: NA
CDR3 DNA: TGTGCCAGCAGCTTAGTAGGAGGGGGCAAAAACATTCAGTACTTC
CDR3 protein: CASSLVGGGKNIQYF

D gene: TRBD2
V gene: TRBV20-1
J gene: TRBJ2-1
clone size: NA
CDR3 DNA: TGCAGTGCCAGAGCAACGGGGACTAGCGGGAACTTTGAGCAGTTCTTC
CDR3 protein: CSARATGTSGNFEQFF

D gene: NA
V gene: TRBV7-2
J gene: TRBJ2-1
clone size: NA
CDR3 DNA: TGTGCCAGCAGCTTAGAAACGTACCATGAGCAGTTCTTC
CDR3 protein: CASSLETYHEQFF

D gene: NA
V gene: TRBV10-3
J gene: TRBJ2-7
clone size: NA
CDR3 DNA: TGTGCCGTCGGTGGCTACGAGCAGTACTTC
CDR3 protein: CAVGGYEQYF

D gene: NA
V gene: TRBV7-2
J gene: TRBJ2-7
clone size: NA
CDR3 DNA: TGTGCCAGCAGGGATAGAACCGGCGTCAGCCACGAGCAGTACTTC
CDR3 protein: CASRDRTGVSHEQYF

D gene: TRBD2
V gene: TRBV7-2
J gene: TRBJ2-5
clone size: NA
CDR3 DNA: TGTGCCAGCAGCTGGACCTCTAGCGGGGGTGTCTTTGGGACCCAGTACTTC
CDR3 protein: CASSWTSSGGVFGTQYF

D gene: NA
V gene: TRBV10-3
J gene: TRBJ1-2
clone size: once
CDR3 DNA: TGTGCCATCAGTGGCCTATCAGGGGACTATGGCTACACCTTC
CDR3 protein: CAISGLSGDYGYTF

D gene: NA
V gene: TRBV29-1
J gene: TRBJ2-1
clone size: NA
CDR3 DNA: TGCAGCGTTGAAGTGGGGCAAATGGTGGGTAAGCAGTTCTTC
CDR3 protein: CSVEVGQMVGKQFF

D gene: NA
V gene: TRBV28
J gene: TRBJ2-5
clone size: NA
CDR3 DNA: TGTGCCAGCAGTGTGCCCCAAGCACCGGGGACCCAGTACTTC
CDR3 protein: CASSVPQAPGTQYF

D gene: NA
V gene: TRBV7-2
J gene: TRBJ2-3
clone size: NA
CDR3 DNA: TGTGCCAGCAGCTTATTGGCGGCAGATACGCAGTATTTT
CDR3 protein: CASSLLAADTQYF

D gene: NA
V gene: TRBV5-1
J gene: TRBJ1-4
clone size: NA
CDR3 DNA: TGCGCCAGCAGCATCACACCCGCAACTAATGAAAAACTGTTTTTT
CDR3 protein: CASSITPATNEKLFF

D gene: TRBD1
V gene: TRBV19
J gene: TRBJ1-1
clone size: NA
CDR3 DNA: TGTGCCAGCCGGGACAGGGGGCTGGCTTTCTTT
CDR3 protein: CASRDRGLAFF

D gene: NA
V gene: TRBV12-3/TRBV12-4
J gene: TRBJ1-2
clone size: NA
CDR3 DNA: TGTGCCAGCAGTAACCGGTTAAACAGCCGGCGCTATGGCTACACCTTC
CDR3 protein: CASSNRLNSRRYGYTF

D gene: NA
V gene: TRBV5-5
J gene: TRBJ1-2
clone size: NA
CDR3 DNA: TGTGCCAGCAGCCATTACGAAGGGGTTCACTATGGCTACACCTTC
CDR3 protein: CASSHYEGVHYGYTF

D gene: TRBD1
V gene: TRBV7-2
J gene: TRBJ2-3
clone size: NA
CDR3 DNA: TGTGCCAGCAGCTTAGGGACAGGGGGGCGGGGAGATACGCAGTATTTT
CDR3 protein: CASSLGTGGRGDTQYF

D gene: TRBD1
V gene: TRBV4-2
J gene: TRBJ1-1
clone size: few
CDR3 DNA: TGTGCCAGCAGCCCCCACCCGACCGGGACAGGGAGGGTTCGGACTGAAGCTTTCTTT
CDR3 protein: CASSPHPTGTGRVRTEAFF

D gene: TRBD2
V gene: TRBV5-1
J gene: TRBJ2-7
clone size: NA
CDR3 DNA: TGCGCCAGCAGCTACGGACTAGACCCAAACTACGAGCAGTACTTC
CDR3 protein: CASSYGLDPNYEQYF

D gene: NA
V gene: TRBV12-3/TRBV12-4
J gene: TRBJ2-7
clone size: few
CDR3 DNA: TGTGCCAGCAGTCCTGAGGGGGGGCGATCGGGCGAGCAGTACTTC
CDR3 protein: CASSPEGGRSGEQYF

D gene: NA
V gene: TRBV20-1
J gene: TRBJ2-6
clone size: NA
CDR3 DNA: TGCAGTGCTAGCCGGCCGGGGGGGGCCAACGTCCTGACTTTC
CDR3 protein: CSASRPGGANVLTF

D gene: TRBD2
V gene: TRBV2
J gene: TRBJ2-7
clone size: NA
CDR3 DNA: TGTGCCAGTTTAAGCGGGGGACCCTCCCGGATTCAGTACTTC
CDR3 protein: CASLSGGPSRIQYF

D gene: NA
V gene: TRBV27
J gene: TRBJ2-1
clone size: NA
CDR3 DNA: TGTGCCAGCAGCCCTATCCTCGGGATGCAGGGGGACTGGGGCAATGAGCAGTTCTTC
CDR3 protein: CASSPILGMQGDWGNEQFF

D gene: NA
V gene: TRBV4-2
J gene: TRBJ2-3
clone size: NA
CDR3 DNA: TGTGCCAGCAGCCATTACGTATCGGATACGCGGTATTTT
CDR3 protein: CASSHYVSDTRYF

D gene: NA
V gene: TRBV29-1
J gene: TRBJ2-5
clone size: NA
CDR3 DNA: TGCCGCGTTGGGGGGACCCAGTACTTC
CDR3 protein: CRVGGTQYF